These T cell receptor beta chains were read from a single sample in a study of blood T cell repertoires in COVID-19. Data came from immunoSEQ multiplex PCR; TCRdb stores just in-frame clones and leaves some out. The data show roughly 42,000 clones, with about 85% seen just once and roughly 4.3% held by the top ten. What was sequenced was peripheral blood. Every receptor here comes from a man aged 60 to 75 with acute or convalescent COVID-19. Each CDR3 is given with its conserved first and last residue. D genes are given only for firm matches. Where a row states a size, it is once, few, many or the class of an expanded clone; other rows omit it.

clone size: NA
D gene: NA
V gene: TRBV10-1
J gene: TRBJ1-2
CDR3 protein: CASSPDTTMGYTF
CDR3 DNA: TGCGCCAGCAGTCCGGACACCACTATGGGCTACACCTTC

clone size: NA
D gene: TRBD1
V gene: TRBV7-2
J gene: TRBJ1-2
CDR3 protein: CASSPRTGGLINYGYTF
CDR3 DNA: TGTGCCAGCAGCCCTCGGACAGGGGGCCTAATTAACTATGGCTACACCTTC

clone size: once
D gene: TRBD2
V gene: TRBV9
J gene: TRBJ2-1
CDR3 protein: CASSPGLAVYNEQFF
CDR3 DNA: TGTGCCAGCAGCCCGGGACTAGCGGTCTACAATGAGCAGTTCTTC

clone size: NA
D gene: NA
V gene: TRBV5-1
J gene: TRBJ1-5
CDR3 protein: CASSLTGNSNQPQHF
CDR3 DNA: TGCGCCAGCAGCTTGACAGGGAATAGCAATCAGCCCCAGCATTTT

clone size: NA
D gene: NA
V gene: TRBV5-1
J gene: TRBJ1-1
CDR3 protein: CASSPSTGSAEAFF
CDR3 DNA: TGCGCCAGCAGCCCAAGCACAGGGAGCGCTGAAGCTTTCTTT

clone size: NA
D gene: NA
V gene: TRBV20-1
J gene: TRBJ1-2
CDR3 protein: CSASDIDTGWYGYTF
CDR3 DNA: TGCAGTGCTAGTGATATTGATACAGGGTGGTATGGCTACACCTTC

clone size: NA
D gene: TRBD1
V gene: TRBV11-2
J gene: TRBJ2-3
CDR3 protein: CASSPWTGLSTDTQYF
CDR3 DNA: TGTGCCAGCAGTCCATGGACAGGGTTAAGCACAGATACGCAGTATTTT

clone size: NA
D gene: TRBD1
V gene: TRBV23-1
J gene: TRBJ2-1
CDR3 protein: CASSQHLHRGQHPDEQFF
CDR3 DNA: TGCGCCAGCAGTCAACACCTGCACAGGGGGCAACACCCGGATGAGCAGTTCTTC

clone size: NA
D gene: NA
V gene: TRBV3-1/TRBV3-2
J gene: TRBJ2-5
CDR3 protein: CASSHPLGAQETQYF
CDR3 DNA: TGTGCCAGCAGCCATCCACTGGGGGCCCAAGAGACCCAGTACTTC

clone size: NA
D gene: NA
V gene: TRBV12-3/TRBV12-4
J gene: TRBJ1-1
CDR3 protein: CASSLGGAEAFF
CDR3 DNA: TGTGCCAGCAGCCTAGGAGGGGCCGAAGCTTTCTTT

clone size: NA
D gene: TRBD2
V gene: TRBV7-8
J gene: TRBJ2-7
CDR3 protein: CASSPMREGEQYF
CDR3 DNA: TGTGCCAGCAGCCCAATGAGGGAGGGAGAGCAGTACTTC

clone size: NA
D gene: TRBD1
V gene: TRBV30
J gene: TRBJ2-7
CDR3 protein: CAWSSGQGYEQYF
CDR3 DNA: TGTGCCTGGAGCTCCGGACAGGGCTACGAGCAGTACTTC

clone size: NA
D gene: TRBD1
V gene: TRBV4-3
J gene: TRBJ2-7
CDR3 protein: CASSQGRQGIYEQYF
CDR3 DNA: TGCGCCAGCAGCCAAGGCCGACAGGGGATCTACGAGCAGTACTTC

clone size: NA
D gene: TRBD2
V gene: TRBV7-2
J gene: TRBJ2-5
CDR3 protein: CASSLAGGWGETQYF
CDR3 DNA: TGTGCCAGCAGCCTAGCGGGGGGTTGGGGAGAGACCCAGTACTTC

clone size: NA
D gene: TRBD2
V gene: TRBV30
J gene: TRBJ2-1
CDR3 protein: CAWSVLAGGHNEQFF
CDR3 DNA: TGTGCCTGGAGTGTGCTAGCGGGGGGCCACAATGAGCAGTTCTTC

clone size: NA
D gene: TRBD1
V gene: TRBV27
J gene: TRBJ1-4
CDR3 protein: CASRTGQGRPHEKLFF
CDR3 DNA: TGTGCCAGCAGAACGGGACAGGGCCGACCTCATGAAAAACTGTTTTTT

clone size: NA
D gene: NA
V gene: TRBV6-5
J gene: TRBJ1-2
CDR3 protein: CASSQQGRDGYTF
CDR3 DNA: TGTGCCAGCAGTCAACAGGGACGGGATGGCTACACCTTC

clone size: NA
D gene: TRBD1
V gene: TRBV20-1
J gene: TRBJ1-6
CDR3 protein: CSASPLPGQRDSPLHF
CDR3 DNA: TGCAGTGCTAGTCCCCTTCCGGGACAGCGAGATTCACCCCTCCACTTT

clone size: NA
D gene: NA
V gene: TRBV6-6
J gene: TRBJ1-1
CDR3 protein: CASSYEAGRGTEAFF
CDR3 DNA: TGTGCCAGCAGTTACGAGGCGGGGAGAGGCACTGAAGCTTTCTTT

clone size: few
D gene: NA
V gene: TRBV19
J gene: TRBJ1-2
CDR3 protein: CASSIATGPGDGYTF
CDR3 DNA: TGTGCCAGTAGTATAGCGACAGGTCCCGGCGATGGCTACACCTTC

clone size: NA
D gene: TRBD2
V gene: TRBV9
J gene: TRBJ2-1
CDR3 protein: CASSPGGAQFF
CDR3 DNA: TGTGCCAGCAGCCCCGGGGGGGCTCAGTTCTTC

clone size: NA
D gene: NA
V gene: TRBV19
J gene: TRBJ1-1
CDR3 protein: CASSMVVGATEAFF
CDR3 DNA: TGTGCCAGTAGTATGGTGGTAGGGGCCACTGAAGCTTTCTTT

clone size: NA
D gene: TRBD1
V gene: TRBV5-5
J gene: TRBJ2-1
CDR3 protein: CASSPWTGNNEQFF
CDR3 DNA: TGTGCCAGCAGCCCCTGGACAGGGAACAATGAGCAGTTCTTC

clone size: NA
D gene: NA
V gene: TRBV12-3/TRBV12-4
J gene: TRBJ1-1
CDR3 protein: CASSTGFTEAFF
CDR3 DNA: TGTGCCAGCAGTACAGGGTTCACTGAAGCTTTCTTT

clone size: few
D gene: NA
V gene: TRBV7-8
J gene: TRBJ2-7
CDR3 protein: CASSRGQQVVSYEQYF
CDR3 DNA: TGTGCCAGCAGCCGGGGGCAGCAGGTCGTATCCTACGAGCAGTACTTC

clone size: NA
D gene: NA
V gene: TRBV12-3/TRBV12-4
J gene: TRBJ1-1
CDR3 protein: CASRTRGSRAFF
CDR3 DNA: TGTGCCAGCAGAACTCGAGGTTCGAGAGCTTTCTTT

clone size: NA
D gene: TRBD1
V gene: TRBV6-5
J gene: TRBJ1-5
CDR3 protein: CASSGTGPSNQPQHF
CDR3 DNA: TGTGCCAGCAGCGGGACAGGGCCAAGCAATCAGCCCCAGCATTTT

clone size: NA
D gene: NA
V gene: TRBV11-2
J gene: TRBJ1-3
CDR3 protein: CASSPYRVNSGNTIYF
CDR3 DNA: TGTGCCAGCAGCCCTTACCGGGTCAACTCTGGAAACACCATATATTTT

clone size: NA
D gene: NA
V gene: TRBV4-3
J gene: TRBJ2-1
CDR3 protein: CASSQDLIQISPYNEQFF
CDR3 DNA: TGCGCCAGCAGCCAAGATCTCATTCAGATCTCCCCTTACAATGAGCAGTTCTTC

clone size: once
D gene: NA
V gene: TRBV3-1/TRBV3-2
J gene: TRBJ2-1
CDR3 protein: CASRASERNNEQFF
CDR3 DNA: TGTGCCAGCCGGGCGAGCGAGCGGAACAATGAGCAGTTCTTC

clone size: NA
D gene: TRBD1
V gene: TRBV6-5
J gene: TRBJ1-1
CDR3 protein: CASSLQGVSTEAFF
CDR3 DNA: TGTGCCAGCAGCCTCCAGGGGGTTAGCACTGAAGCTTTCTTT

clone size: few
D gene: TRBD1
V gene: TRBV5-1
J gene: TRBJ2-5
CDR3 protein: CASSYGQGQETQYF
CDR3 DNA: TGCGCCAGCAGCTACGGACAGGGGCAAGAGACCCAGTACTTC

clone size: once
D gene: TRBD2
V gene: TRBV2
J gene: TRBJ2-5
CDR3 protein: CASSDILAGGLQETQYF
CDR3 DNA: TGTGCCAGCAGTGATATTCTAGCGGGGGGGCTACAAGAGACCCAGTACTTC

clone size: NA
D gene: TRBD1
V gene: TRBV10-2
J gene: TRBJ2-1
CDR3 protein: CASSGGQPGWDEQFF
CDR3 DNA: TGCGCCAGCAGTGGGGGACAGCCAGGCTGGGATGAGCAGTTCTTC

clone size: NA
D gene: NA
V gene: TRBV19
J gene: TRBJ1-1
CDR3 protein: CASSLTFTGAEAFF
CDR3 DNA: TGTGCCAGTAGTTTAACGTTTACAGGCGCTGAAGCTTTCTTT

clone size: NA
D gene: TRBD1
V gene: TRBV6-2/TRBV6-3
J gene: TRBJ2-7
CDR3 protein: CASSYSDTGTGSYEQYF
CDR3 DNA: TGTGCCAGCAGTTACTCGGACACCGGGACAGGTTCCTACGAGCAGTACTTC

clone size: NA
D gene: TRBD2
V gene: TRBV5-1
J gene: TRBJ2-2
CDR3 protein: CASSFSGGTTGELFF
CDR3 DNA: TGCGCCAGCAGCTTTAGCGGGGGGACGACCGGGGAGCTGTTTTTT

clone size: NA
D gene: NA
V gene: TRBV6-6
J gene: TRBJ1-3
CDR3 protein: CASSRDTYSGNTIYF
CDR3 DNA: TGTGCCAGCAGTAGGGACACCTACTCTGGAAACACCATATATTTT

clone size: NA
D gene: NA
V gene: TRBV6-5
J gene: TRBJ2-7
CDR3 protein: CASSYSRQPPYEQYF
CDR3 DNA: TGTGCCAGCAGTTACTCCAGACAGCCCCCCTACGAGCAGTACTTC

clone size: NA
D gene: NA
V gene: TRBV7-9
J gene: TRBJ1-5
CDR3 protein: CASSSALTEYSNQPQHF
CDR3 DNA: TGTGCCAGCAGCTCGGCCTTGACAGAATATAGCAATCAGCCCCAGCATTTT

clone size: NA
D gene: TRBD2
V gene: TRBV27
J gene: TRBJ2-7
CDR3 protein: CASSSTLLRGVSYEQYF
CDR3 DNA: TGTGCCAGCAGTTCGACCCTCTTGCGGGGGGTTTCCTACGAGCAGTACTTC

clone size: NA
D gene: NA
V gene: TRBV20-1
J gene: TRBJ1-2
CDR3 protein: CSASNRDGYTF
CDR3 DNA: TGCAGTGCTAGTAACCGAGATGGCTACACCTTC

clone size: NA
D gene: NA
V gene: TRBV6-5
J gene: TRBJ1-1
CDR3 protein: CASSYTTGNTEAFF
CDR3 DNA: TGTGCCAGCAGTTACACGACAGGAAACACTGAAGCTTTCTTT